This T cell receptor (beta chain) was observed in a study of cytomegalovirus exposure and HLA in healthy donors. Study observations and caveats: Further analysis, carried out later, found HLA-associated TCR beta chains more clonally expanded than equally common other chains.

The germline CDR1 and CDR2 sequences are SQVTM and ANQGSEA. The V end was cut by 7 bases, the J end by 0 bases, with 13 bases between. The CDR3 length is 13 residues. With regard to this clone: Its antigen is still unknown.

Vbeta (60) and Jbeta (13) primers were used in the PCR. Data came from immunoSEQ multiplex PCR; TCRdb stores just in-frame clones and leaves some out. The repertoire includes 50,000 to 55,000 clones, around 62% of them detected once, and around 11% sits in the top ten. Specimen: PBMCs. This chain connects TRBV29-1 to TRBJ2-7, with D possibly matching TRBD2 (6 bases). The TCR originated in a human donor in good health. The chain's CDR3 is CSAEGVNSYEQYF. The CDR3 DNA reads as TGCAGCGCGGAGGGAGTCAACTCCTACGAGCAGTACTTC.